The clone carrying this T cell receptor (beta chain) is a singleton in its sample. Its antigen is undetermined. Clones were read by immunoSEQ multiplex PCR, and TCRdb kept only the in-frame ones, dropping some. The table records under 150,000 clones, 80% to 95% of them present only once. The sample belongs to a study of T cell responses to AZD1222 COVID-19 vaccine. Study context: Pooling was applied to second doses at about 4 or about 12 weeks. Study results and limitations: Close to half of all spike-specific TCRs reportedly target regions of the variants that are unmutated. None of the repertoires were sampled until the peak T cell response had passed.

This CDR3 spans 14 amino acids. Germline V gives CDR1 MDHEN, CDR2 SYDVKM. V lost 5 bases, J lost 7 bases, and 4 bases stayed unmatched. The sample was peripheral blood, taken on day 0 of AZD1222 vaccination. This clonotype originated in an adult in good health. This chain uses TRBV28 with TRBJ2-1; 11 nucleotides align to TRBD2. CDR3 loop: CASSLAGGLNEQFF. CDR3 in DNA: TGTGCCAGCAGTCTAGCGGGAGGATTAAATGAGCAGTTCTTC.